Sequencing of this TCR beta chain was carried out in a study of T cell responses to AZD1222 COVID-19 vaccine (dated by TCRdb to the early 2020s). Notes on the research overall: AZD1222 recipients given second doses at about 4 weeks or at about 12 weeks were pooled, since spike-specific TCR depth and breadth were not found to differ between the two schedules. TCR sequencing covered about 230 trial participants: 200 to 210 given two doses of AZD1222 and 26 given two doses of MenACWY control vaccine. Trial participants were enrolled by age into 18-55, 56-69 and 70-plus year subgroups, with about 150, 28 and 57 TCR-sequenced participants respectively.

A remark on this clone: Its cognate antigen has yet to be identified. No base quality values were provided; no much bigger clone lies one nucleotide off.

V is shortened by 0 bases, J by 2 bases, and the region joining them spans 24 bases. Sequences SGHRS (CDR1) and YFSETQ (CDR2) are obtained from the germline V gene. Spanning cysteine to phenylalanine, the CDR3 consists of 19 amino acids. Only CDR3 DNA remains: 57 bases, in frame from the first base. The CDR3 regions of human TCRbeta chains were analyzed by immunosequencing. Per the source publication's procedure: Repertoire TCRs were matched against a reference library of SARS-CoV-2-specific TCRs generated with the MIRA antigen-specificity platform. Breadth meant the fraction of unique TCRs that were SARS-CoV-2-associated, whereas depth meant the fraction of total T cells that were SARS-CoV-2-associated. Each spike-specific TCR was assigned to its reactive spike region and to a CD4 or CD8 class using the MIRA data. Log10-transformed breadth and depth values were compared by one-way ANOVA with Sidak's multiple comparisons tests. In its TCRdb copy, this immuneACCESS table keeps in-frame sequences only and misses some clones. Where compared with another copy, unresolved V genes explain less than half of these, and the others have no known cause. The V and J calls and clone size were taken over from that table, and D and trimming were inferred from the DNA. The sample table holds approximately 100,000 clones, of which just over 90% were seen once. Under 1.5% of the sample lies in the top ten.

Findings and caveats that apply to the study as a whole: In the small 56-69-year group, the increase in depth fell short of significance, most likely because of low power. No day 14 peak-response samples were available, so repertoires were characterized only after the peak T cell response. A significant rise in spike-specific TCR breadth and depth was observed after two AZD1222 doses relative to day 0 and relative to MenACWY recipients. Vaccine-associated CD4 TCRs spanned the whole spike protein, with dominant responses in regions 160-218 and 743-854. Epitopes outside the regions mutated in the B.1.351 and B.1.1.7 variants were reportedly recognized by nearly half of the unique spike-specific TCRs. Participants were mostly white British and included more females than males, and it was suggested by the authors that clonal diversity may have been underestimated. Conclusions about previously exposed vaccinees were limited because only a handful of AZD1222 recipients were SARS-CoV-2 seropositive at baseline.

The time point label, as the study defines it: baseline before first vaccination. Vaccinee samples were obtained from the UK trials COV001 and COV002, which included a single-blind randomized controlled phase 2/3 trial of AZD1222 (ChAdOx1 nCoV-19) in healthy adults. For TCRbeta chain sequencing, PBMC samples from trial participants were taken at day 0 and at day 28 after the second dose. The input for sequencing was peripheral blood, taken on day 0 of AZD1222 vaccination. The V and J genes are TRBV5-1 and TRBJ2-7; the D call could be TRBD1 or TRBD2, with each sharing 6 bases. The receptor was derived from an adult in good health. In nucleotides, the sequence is TGCGCCAGCAGCTTGGATCCGGGACACCGAGGGGAGGTACCCTACGAGCAGTACTTC. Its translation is CASSLDPGHRGEVPYEQYF.